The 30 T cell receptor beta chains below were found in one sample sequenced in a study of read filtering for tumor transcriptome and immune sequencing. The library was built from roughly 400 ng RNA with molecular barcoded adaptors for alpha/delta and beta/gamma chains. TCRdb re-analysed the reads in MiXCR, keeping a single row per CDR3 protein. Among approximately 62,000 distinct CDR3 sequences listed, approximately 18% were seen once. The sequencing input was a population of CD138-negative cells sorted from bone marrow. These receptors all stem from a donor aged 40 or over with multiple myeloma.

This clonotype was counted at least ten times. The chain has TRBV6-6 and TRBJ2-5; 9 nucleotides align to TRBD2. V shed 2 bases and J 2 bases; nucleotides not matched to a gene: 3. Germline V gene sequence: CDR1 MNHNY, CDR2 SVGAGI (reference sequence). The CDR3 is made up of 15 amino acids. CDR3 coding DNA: TGTGCCAGCAGTTACCTAGCGGGGAAACAAGAGACCCAGTACTTC. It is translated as CASSYLAGKQETQYF.

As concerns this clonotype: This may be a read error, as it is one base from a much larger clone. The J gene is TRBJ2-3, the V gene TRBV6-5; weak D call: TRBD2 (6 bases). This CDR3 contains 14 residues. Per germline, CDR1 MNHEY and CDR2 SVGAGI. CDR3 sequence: CAGSYLAAGDTQYF. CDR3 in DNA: TGTGCCGGCAGTTACTTAGCGGCCGGGGATACGCAGTATTTT.

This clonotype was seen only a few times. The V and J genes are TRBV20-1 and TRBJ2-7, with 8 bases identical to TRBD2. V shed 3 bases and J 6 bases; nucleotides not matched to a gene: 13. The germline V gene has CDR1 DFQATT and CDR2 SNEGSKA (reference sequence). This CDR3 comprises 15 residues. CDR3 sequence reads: CSARPSGRSGSEQYF. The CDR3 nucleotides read TGCAGTGCTAGGCCTAGCGGGCGTAGTGGAAGCGAGCAGTACTTC.

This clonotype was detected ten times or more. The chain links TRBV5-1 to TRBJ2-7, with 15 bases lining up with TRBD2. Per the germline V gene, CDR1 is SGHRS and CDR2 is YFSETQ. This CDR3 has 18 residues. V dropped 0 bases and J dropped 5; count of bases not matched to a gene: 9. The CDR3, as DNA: TGCGCCAGCAGCTTGGGGACTAGCGGGGGGGCCGGTCTCCACGAGCAGTACTTC. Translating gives CASSLGTSGGAGLHEQYF.

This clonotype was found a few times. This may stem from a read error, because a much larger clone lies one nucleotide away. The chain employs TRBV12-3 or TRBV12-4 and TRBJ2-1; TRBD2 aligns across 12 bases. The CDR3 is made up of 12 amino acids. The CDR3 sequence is CASSTWTSGKLF. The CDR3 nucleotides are TGTGCCAGCAGTACCTGGACTAGCGGGAAGCTCTTC.

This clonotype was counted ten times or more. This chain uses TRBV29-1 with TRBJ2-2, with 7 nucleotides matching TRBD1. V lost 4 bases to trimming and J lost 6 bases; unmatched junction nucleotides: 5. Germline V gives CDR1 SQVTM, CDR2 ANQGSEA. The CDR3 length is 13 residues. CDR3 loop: CSVATGRPGELFF. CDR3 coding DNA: TGCAGCGTTGCGACAGGGCGGCCCGGGGAGCTGTTTTTT.

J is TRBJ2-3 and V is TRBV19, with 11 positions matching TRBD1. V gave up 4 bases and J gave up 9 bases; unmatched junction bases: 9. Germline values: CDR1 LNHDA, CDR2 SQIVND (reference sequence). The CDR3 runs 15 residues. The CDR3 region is CASSKRTGGSGTQYF. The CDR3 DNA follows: TGTGCCAGTAGTAAACGGACAGGGGGCTCCGGGACGCAGTATTTT.

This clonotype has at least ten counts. CDR3 sequence reads: CASSQGLAGGRRETQYF. In nucleotides, the CDR3 is TGCGCCAGCAGCCAAGGACTAGCGGGAGGGCGTCGGGAGACCCAGTACTTC. The chain carries TRBV4-1 and TRBJ2-5, with TRBD2 identical over 14 bases. V dropped 1 base and J dropped 5; count of bases not matched to a gene: 6. The germline CDR1 and CDR2 sequences are MGHRA and YSYEKL. The CDR3 is 17 residues long.

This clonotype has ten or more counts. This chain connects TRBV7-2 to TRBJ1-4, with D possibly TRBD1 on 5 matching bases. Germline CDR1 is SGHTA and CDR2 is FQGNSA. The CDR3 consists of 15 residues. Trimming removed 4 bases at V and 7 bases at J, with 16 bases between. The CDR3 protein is CASSSFGTPSEKLFF. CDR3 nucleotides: TGTGCCAGCAGCTCCTTCGGGACCCCTAGTGAAAAACTGTTTTTT.

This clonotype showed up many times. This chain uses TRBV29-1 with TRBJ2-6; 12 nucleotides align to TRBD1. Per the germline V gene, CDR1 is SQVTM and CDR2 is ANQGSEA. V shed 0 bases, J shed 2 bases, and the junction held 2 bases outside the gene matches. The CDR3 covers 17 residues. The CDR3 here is CSVEEGQGAAGANVLTF. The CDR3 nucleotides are TGCAGCGTTGAAGAGGGACAGGGGGCGGCTGGGGCCAACGTCCTGACTTTC.

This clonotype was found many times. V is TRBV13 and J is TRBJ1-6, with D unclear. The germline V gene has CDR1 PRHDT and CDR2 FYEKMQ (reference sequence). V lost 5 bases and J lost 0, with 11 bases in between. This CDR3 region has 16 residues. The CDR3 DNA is TGTGCCAGCAGCCCCCAGCAGAGCTCCTATAATTCACCCCTCCACTTT. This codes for CASSPQQSSYNSPLHF.

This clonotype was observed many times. CDR3 loop: CASSQGGQGAETQYF. Written as DNA, the CDR3 is TGCGCCAGCAGCCAAGGCGGACAGGGGGCGGAGACCCAGTACTTC. The J gene is TRBJ2-5, the V gene TRBV5-1; 11 bases agree with TRBD1. The ends lost 4 bases at V and 5 bases at J; junction bases unmatched: 7. The CDR3 loop spans 15 amino acids. From germline, CDR1 is SGHRS and CDR2 YFSETQ.

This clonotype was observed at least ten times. CDR3: CASSWDTLSSPLHF. The CDR3 DNA sequence: TGTGCCAGCAGCTGGGACACACTCTCCTCACCCCTCCACTTT. The chain has TRBV7-2 and TRBJ1-6; TRBD1 is a possible D gene (6 bases). The ends were cut back, 4 bases at V and 10 bases at J, with 14 bases in the middle. The germline V gene has CDR1 SGHTA and CDR2 FQGNSA. The CDR3 spans 14 residues.

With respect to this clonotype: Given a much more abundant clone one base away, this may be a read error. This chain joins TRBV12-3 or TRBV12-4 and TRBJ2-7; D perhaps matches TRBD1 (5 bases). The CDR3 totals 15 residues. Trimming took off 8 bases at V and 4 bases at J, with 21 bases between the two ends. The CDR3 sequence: CASRLSSSRAYEQYF. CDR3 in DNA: TGTGCCAGCCGTCTCTCCTCCAGCAGGGCTTACGAGCAGTACTTC.

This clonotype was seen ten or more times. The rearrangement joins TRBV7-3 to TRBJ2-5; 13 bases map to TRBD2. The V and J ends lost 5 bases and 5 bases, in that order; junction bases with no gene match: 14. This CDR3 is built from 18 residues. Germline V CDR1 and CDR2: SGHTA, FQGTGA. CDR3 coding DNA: TGTGCCAGCAGCCTCCCGTTGACTAGCGGGAGGTGCGAGGAGACCCAGTACTTC. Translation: CASSLPLTSGRCEETQYF.

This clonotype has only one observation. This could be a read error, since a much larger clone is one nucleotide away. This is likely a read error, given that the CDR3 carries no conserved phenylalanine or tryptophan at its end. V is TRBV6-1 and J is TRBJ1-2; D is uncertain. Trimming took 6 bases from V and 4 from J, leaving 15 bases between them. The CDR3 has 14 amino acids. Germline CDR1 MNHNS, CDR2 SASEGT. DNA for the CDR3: TGTGCCAGCAGCGAGGGCCGGAGGAGCTATGGCTACACCATC. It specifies CASSEGRRSYGYTI.

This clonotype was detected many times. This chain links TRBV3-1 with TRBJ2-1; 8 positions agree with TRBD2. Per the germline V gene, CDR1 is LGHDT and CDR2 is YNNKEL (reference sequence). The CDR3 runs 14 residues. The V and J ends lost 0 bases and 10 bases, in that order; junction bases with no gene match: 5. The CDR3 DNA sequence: TGTGCCAGCAGCCAAGACCGGACTAGCAGAGAGCAGTTCTTC. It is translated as CASSQDRTSREQFF.

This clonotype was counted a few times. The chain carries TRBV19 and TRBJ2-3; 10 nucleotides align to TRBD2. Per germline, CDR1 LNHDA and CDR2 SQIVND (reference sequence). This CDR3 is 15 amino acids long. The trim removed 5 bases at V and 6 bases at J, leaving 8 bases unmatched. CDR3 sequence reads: CASSDPSGRRDTQYF. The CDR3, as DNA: TGTGCCAGTAGTGATCCTAGCGGGAGAAGGGATACGCAGTATTTT. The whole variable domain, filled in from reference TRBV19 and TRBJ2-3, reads DGGITQSPKYLFRKEGQNVTLSCEQNLNHDAMYWYRQDPGQGLRLIYYSQIVNDFQKGDIAEGYSVSREKKESFPLTVTSAQKNPTAFYLCASSDPSGRRDTQYFGPGTRLTVL.

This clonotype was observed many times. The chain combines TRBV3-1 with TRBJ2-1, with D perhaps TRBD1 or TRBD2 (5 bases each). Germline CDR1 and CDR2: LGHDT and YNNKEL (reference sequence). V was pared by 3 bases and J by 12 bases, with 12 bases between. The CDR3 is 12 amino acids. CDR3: CASSQGELSQFF. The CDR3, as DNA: TGTGCCAGCAGCCAGGGGGAACTGTCGCAGTTCTTC.

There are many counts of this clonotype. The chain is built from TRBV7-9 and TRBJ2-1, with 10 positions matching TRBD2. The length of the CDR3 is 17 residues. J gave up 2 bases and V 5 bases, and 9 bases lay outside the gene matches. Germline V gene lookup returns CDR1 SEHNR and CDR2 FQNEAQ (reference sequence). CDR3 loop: CASSPVASGRPYNEQFF. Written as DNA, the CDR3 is TGTGCCAGCAGCCCAGTCGCTAGCGGGAGACCCTACAATGAGCAGTTCTTC.

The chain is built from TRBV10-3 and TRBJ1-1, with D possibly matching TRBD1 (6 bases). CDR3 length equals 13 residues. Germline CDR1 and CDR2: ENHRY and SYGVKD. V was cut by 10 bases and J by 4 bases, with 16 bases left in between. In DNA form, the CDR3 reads TGTGCCACGACGGGAGGGGGGCCCACTGAAGCTTTCTTT. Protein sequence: CATTGGGPTEAFF.

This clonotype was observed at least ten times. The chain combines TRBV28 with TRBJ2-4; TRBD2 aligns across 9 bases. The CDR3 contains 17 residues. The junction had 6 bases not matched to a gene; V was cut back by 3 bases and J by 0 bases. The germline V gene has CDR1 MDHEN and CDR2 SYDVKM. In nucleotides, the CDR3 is TGTGCCAGCAGTTTTGCGGCTAGCGGGATAGCCAAAAACATTCAGTACTTC. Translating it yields CASSFAASGIAKNIQYF. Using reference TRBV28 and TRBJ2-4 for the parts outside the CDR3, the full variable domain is DVKVTQSSRYLVKRTGEKVFLECVQDMDHENMFWYRQDPGLGLRLIYFSYDVKMKEKGDIPEGYSVSREKKERFSLILESASTNQTSMYLCASSFAASGIAKNIQYFGAGTRLSVL.

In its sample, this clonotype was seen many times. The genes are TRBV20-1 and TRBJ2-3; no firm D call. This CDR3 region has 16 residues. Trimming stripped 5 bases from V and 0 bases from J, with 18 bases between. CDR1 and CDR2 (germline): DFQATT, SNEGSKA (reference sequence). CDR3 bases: TGCAGTGCTGAGTTTCGAAGGAGTTTAAGCACAGATACGCAGTATTTT. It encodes CSAEFRRSLSTDTQYF.

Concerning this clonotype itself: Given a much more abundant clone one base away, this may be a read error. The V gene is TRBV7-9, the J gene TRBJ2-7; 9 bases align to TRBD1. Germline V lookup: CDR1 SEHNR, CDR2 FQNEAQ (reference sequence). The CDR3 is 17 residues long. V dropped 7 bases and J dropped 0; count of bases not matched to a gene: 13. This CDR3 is CASIFGEGQGSSYEQYF. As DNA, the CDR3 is TGTGCCAGCATCTTCGGGGAAGGACAGGGGAGCTCCTACGAGCAGTACTTC.

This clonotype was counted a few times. Written as DNA, the CDR3 is TGTGCCAGCAGTGGGGGGAGCGAGCAGTACTTC. Protein product: CASSGGSEQYF. The rearrangement uses TRBV25-1 and TRBJ2-7, with D possibly being TRBD1 or TRBD2 (5 bases each). Germline CDR1 MGHDK, CDR2 SYGVNS. Trimming removed 4 bases at V and 6 bases at J, with 7 bases between. The CDR3 runs to 11 residues.

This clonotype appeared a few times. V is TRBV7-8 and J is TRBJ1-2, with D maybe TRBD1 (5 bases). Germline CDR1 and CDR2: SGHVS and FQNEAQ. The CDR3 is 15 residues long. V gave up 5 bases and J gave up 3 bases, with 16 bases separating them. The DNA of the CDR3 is TGTGCCAGCAGCACCGTACAGGCAAATTACTATGGCTACACCTTC. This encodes CASSTVQANYYGYTF. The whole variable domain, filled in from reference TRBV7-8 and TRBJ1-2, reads GAGVSQSPRYKVAKRGQDVALRCDPISGHVSLFWYQQALGQGPEFLTYFQNEAQLDKSGLPSDRFFAERPEGSVSTLKIQRTQQEDSAVYLCASSTVQANYYGYTFGSGTRLTVV.

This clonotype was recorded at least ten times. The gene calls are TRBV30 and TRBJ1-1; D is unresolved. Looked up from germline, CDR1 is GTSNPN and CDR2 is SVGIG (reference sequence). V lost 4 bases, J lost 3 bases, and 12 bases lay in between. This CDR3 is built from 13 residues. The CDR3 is CAWKHGRHTEAFF. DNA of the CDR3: TGTGCCTGGAAACACGGAAGGCACACTGAAGCTTTCTTT.

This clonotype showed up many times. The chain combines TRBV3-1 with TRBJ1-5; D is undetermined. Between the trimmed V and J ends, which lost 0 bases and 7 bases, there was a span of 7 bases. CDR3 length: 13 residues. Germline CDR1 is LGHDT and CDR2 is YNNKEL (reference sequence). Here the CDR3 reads CASSQDTLQPQHF. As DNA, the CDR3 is TGTGCCAGCAGCCAAGATACGCTACAGCCCCAGCATTTT.

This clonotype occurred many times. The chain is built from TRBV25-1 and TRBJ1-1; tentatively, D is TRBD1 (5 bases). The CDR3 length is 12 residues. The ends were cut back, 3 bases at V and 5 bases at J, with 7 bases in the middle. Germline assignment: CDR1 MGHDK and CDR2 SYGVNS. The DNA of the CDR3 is TGTGCCAGCAGTGAGGGACTGACTGAAGCTTTCTTT. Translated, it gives CASSEGLTEAFF.

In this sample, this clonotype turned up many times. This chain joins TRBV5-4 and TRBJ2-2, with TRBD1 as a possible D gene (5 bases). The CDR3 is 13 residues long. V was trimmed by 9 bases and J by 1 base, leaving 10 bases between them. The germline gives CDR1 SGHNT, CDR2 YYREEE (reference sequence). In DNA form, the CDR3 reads TGTGCCATGACAGTCCAGAACACCGGGGAGCTGTTTTTT. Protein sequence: CAMTVQNTGELFF.